The sequence of this T cell receptor beta chain was determined in a study of OX40 agonist ivuxolimab in advanced cancers. Overall study: An agonistic anti-OX40 (CD134) antibody, ivuxolimab, was used to treat the patients.

Collection of blood occurred at baseline, at cycle 4 day 1, and at cycle 7 day 1. This clone was seen once. The antigen remains undetermined. Clones were read by immunoSEQ multiplex PCR, and TCRdb kept only the in-frame ones, dropping some. This sample yields 55,000 to 65,000 clones, of which 77% are seen a single time; roughly 6.3% belongs to the top ten. Study results and caveats: Clonal expansion by week 6 occurred in CD4+ and CD8+ blood T cells (at 0.1 to 3.0 mg/kg). Individuals who were partial responders at 0.1-3.0 mg/kg had clonal expansion that ranked among the lowest.

The material sequenced was CD4+ or CD8+ T cells sorted from blood, taken in a trial of the OX40 agonist ivuxolimab. This TCR was sampled from an adult with an advanced solid tumor such as melanoma, head and neck, liver or kidney cancer.

The CDR3 is CSVEGRGAFRQFF. The CDR3 nucleotides read TGCAGCGTTGAAGGGCGGGGGGCCTTCAGGCAGTTCTTC. The rearrangement joins TRBV29-1 to TRBJ2-1; TRBD2 aligns across 8 bases. The CDR3 extends over 13 amino acids. V shed 1 base, J shed 12 bases, and the junction held 8 bases outside the gene matches. Germline assignment: CDR1 SQVTM and CDR2 ANQGSEA.